The 5 T cell receptor beta chains below come from one sample, sequenced in a study of cytotoxic CD8 clonotypes in ibrutinib-treated CLL (dated by TCRdb to the early 2020s). The library was prepared using the immunoSEQ multiplex PCR assay. TCRdb carries this immuneACCESS record with in-frame sequences only. Its versions omit some clonotypes, under half of them owing to an unresolved V gene in the studies checked, with the rest unexplained. The sample table shows 300,000 to 350,000 clones, and around four fifths are seen once. 6.7% of the sample is in the top ten clones. Sequencing used PBMCs, obtained before ibrutinib treatment. These receptor sequences come from a human donor with chronic lymphocytic leukemia.

This clone was seen more than once but under ten times. The chain uses TRBV25-1 and TRBJ2-7, with a possible D match to TRBD2 (5 bases). Germline CDR1 and CDR2: MGHDK and SYGVNS. The CDR3 sequence is 14 residues long. V was cut by 7 bases and J by 6 bases, with 19 bases left in between. The CDR3 nucleotides are TGTGCCAGCAAACATGATGTCGCGGCGGGCGAGCAGTACTTC. It translates to CASKHDVAAGEQYF.

V usage is TRBV28 and J usage is TRBJ2-7; 9 positions match TRBD2. The CDR3 covers 14 residues. Germline V gene sequence: CDR1 MDHEN, CDR2 SYDVKM. Germline trimming cut 10 bases from V and 2 bases from J; bases unmatched to any gene: 9. The CDR3 nucleotides are TGTGCCACCCGAGGTGGCGGGAGGGCCTACGAGCAGTACTTC. It encodes CATRGGGRAYEQYF. The full variable domain, completed using reference TRBV28 and TRBJ2-7, is DVKVTQSSRYLVKRTGEKVFLECVQDMDHENMFWYRQDPGLGLRLIYFSYDVKMKEKGDIPEGYSVSREKKERFSLILESASTNQTSMYLCATRGGGRAYEQYFGPGTRLTVT.

In regard to this clone: Germline and junction disagree at one end, which may indicate a read error. The chain employs TRBV9 and TRBJ2-3; D assignment may be TRBD1 or TRBD2 (5 bases each). The CDR3 extends over 13 amino acids. Germline V lookup: CDR1 SGDLS, CDR2 YYNGEE. The CDR3 sequence is CASSVALGGPLAF. DNA of the CDR3: TGTGCCAGCAGCGTAGCTCTTGGGGGACCATTAGCTTTT.

The table lists this clone with a count of one. This rearrangement joins TRBV30 to TRBJ2-7; D is perhaps TRBD1 (5 bases). The CDR3 loop spans 11 amino acids. V dropped 8 bases and J dropped 6 bases, with 14 bases sitting between them. Germline CDR1 GTSNPN, CDR2 SVGIG (reference sequence). The CDR3 spells CAGAGVIEQYF. The CDR3 bases are TGTGCCGGGGCTGGGGTTATCGAGCAGTACTTC.

CDR3 nucleotide sequence: TGCGCCAGCAGCTTAACACGGACCGGGACTTGGACCTACGAGCAGTACTTC. Its translation is CASSLTRTGTWTYEQYF. The gene calls are TRBV5-1 and TRBJ2-7, with a possible D match to TRBD2 (6 bases). From germline, CDR1 is SGHRS and CDR2 YFSETQ. V was trimmed by 2 bases and J by 2 bases, leaving 20 bases between them. The CDR3 spans 17 residues. Full variable domain (outside the CDR3, taken from reference TRBV5-1 and TRBJ2-7): KAGVTQTPRYLIKTRGQQVTLSCSPISGHRSVSWYQQTPGQGLQFLFEYFSETQRNKGNFPGRFSGRQFSNSRSEMNVSTLELGDSALYLCASSLTRTGTWTYEQYFGPGTRLTVT.